Sequencing of this TCR beta chain was carried out in a study of cytomegalovirus exposure and HLA in healthy donors. Notes on the study in general: A previous analysis found most TCR beta V segments productive roughly 87% or roughly 30% of the time.

Primers included in the PCR were 60 Vbeta and 13 Jbeta primers. Profiling relied on immunoSEQ multiplex PCR, and the TCRdb table lists in-frame clones only, not all of them. The sample lists about 140,000 clones, roughly 76% occurring once. This CDR3 is built from 11 residues. The germline CDR1 and CDR2 sequences are GTSNPN and SVGIG (reference sequence). Comments on this clone: Its antigen is undetermined. The junction departs from germline at one end; a sequencing error may be responsible.

The sequence was collected from a female donor in good health and CMV-seronegative. The V gene is TRBV30, the J gene TRBJ2-1; 8 nucleotides align to TRBD2. The sample comprised PBMCs. CDR3 bases: TGTGCCGGGAGCCTGGCGGGAGGGCAGTTCTTC. The encoded protein is CAGSLAGGQFF.